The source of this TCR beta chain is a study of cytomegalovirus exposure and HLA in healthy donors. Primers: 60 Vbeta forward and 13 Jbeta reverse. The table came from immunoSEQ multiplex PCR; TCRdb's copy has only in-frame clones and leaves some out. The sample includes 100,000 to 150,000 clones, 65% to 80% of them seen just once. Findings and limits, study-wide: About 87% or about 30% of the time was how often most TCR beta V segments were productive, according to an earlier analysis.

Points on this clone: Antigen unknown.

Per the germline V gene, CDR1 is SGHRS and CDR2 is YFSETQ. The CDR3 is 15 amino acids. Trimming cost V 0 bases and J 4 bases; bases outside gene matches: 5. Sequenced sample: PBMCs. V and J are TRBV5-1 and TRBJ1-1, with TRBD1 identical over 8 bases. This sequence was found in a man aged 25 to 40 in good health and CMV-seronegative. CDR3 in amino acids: CASSLAGDRGTEAFF. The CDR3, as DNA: TGCGCCAGCAGCTTGGCCGGTGACAGGGGCACTGAAGCTTTCTTT.